This T cell receptor beta chain came from a study of cytomegalovirus exposure and HLA in healthy donors. The PCR contained 60 Vbeta and 13 Jbeta primers. Assay used: immunoSEQ multiplex PCR; TCRdb lists only in-frame clones, some missing. The sample has roughly 140,000 clones; 80% are singletons. Germline V CDR1 and CDR2: WSHSY, SAAADI. V dropped 5 bases and J dropped 9; count of bases not matched to a gene: 12. This CDR3 has 15 amino acids. The chain has TRBV10-2 and TRBJ1-5, with 8 positions matching TRBD1. This receptor was taken from a man aged 25-45 years in good health and CMV-seronegative. The specimen was PBMCs. The CDR3 nucleotides read TGCGCCAGCAGTCCGGGACAGGTCCAAATAGGGCCCCAGCATTTT. The encoded protein is CASSPGQVQIGPQHF.